The entry below describes one T cell receptor beta chain. This record comes from a study of blood T cells in healthy people across ages. Primers used in a second PCR of about 6 to 11 cycles were a sample-barcoded 5' primer and a J-beta primer mix. One entry per CDR3 protein, called by TCRdb with MiXCR from the 5' RACE reads. The table lists under 2,000,000 distinct CDR3 sequences, around half of them singletons. This CDR3 is 15 amino acids long. CDR1 and CDR2 (germline): LNHNV, YYDKDF (reference sequence). This sequence was found in a woman in her thirties or forties in good health. The chain carries TRBV15 and TRBJ2-1; D uncertain. The J call is uncertain, as TRBJ2-7 better fits the DNA end. Sequenced input: blood. The chain's CDR3 is CATSHLEDGINEQYF. In DNA, the CDR3 is TGTGCCACCAGCCATCTTGAGGACGGAATCAATGAGCAGTACTTC.